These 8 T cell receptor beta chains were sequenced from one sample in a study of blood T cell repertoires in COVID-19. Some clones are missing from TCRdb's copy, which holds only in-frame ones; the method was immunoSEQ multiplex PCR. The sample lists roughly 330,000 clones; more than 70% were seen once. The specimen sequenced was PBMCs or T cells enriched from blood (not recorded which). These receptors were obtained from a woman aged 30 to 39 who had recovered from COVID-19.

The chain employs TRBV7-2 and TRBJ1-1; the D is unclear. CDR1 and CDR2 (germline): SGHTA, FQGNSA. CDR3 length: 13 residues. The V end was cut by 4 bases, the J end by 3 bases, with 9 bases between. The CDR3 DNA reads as TGTGCCAGCAGCTCCCTGCGGGACACTGAAGCTTTCTTT. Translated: CASSSLRDTEAFF.

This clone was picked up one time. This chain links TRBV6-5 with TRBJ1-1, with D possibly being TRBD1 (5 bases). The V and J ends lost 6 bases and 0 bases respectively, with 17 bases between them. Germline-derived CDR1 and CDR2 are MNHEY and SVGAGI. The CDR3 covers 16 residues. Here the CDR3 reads CASSYVYRPLNTEAFF. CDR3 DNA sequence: TGTGCCAGCAGCTACGTATACAGGCCTTTGAACACTGAAGCTTTCTTT.

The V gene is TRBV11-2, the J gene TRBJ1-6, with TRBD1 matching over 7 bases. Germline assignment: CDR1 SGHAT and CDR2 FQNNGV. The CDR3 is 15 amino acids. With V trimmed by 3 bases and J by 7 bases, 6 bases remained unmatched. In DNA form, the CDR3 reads TGTGCCAGCAGCTTCAGGGGGGCGAGGAATTCACCCCTCCACTTT. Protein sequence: CASSFRGARNSPLHF.

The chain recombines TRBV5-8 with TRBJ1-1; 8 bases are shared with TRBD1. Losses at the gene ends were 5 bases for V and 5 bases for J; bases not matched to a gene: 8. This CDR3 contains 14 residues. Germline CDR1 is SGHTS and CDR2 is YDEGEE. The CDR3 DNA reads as TGTGCCAGCAGACTTCAGGGGGCGTGGACTGAAGCTTTCTTT. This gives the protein CASRLQGAWTEAFF.

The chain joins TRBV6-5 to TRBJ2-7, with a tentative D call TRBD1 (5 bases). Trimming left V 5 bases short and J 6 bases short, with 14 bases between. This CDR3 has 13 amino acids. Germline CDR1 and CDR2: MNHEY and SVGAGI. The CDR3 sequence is CASSQAPQGEQYF. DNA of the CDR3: TGTGCCAGCAGTCAGGCACCGCAGGGCGAGCAGTACTTC.

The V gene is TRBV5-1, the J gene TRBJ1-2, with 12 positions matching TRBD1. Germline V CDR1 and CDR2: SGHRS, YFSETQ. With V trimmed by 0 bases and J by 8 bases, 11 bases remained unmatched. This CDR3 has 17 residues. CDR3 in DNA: TGCGCCAGCAGCTTGGGGCCCCCGGGACAGGGGGCGTACGGCTACACCTTC. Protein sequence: CASSLGPPGQGAYGYTF.

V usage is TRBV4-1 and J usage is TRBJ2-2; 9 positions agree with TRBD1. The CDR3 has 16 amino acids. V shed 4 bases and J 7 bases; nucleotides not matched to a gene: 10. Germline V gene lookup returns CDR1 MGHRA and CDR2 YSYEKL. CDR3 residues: CASSLPQGAFGGELFF. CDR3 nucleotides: TGCGCCAGCAGCCTTCCACAGGGGGCGTTCGGCGGGGAGCTGTTTTTT.

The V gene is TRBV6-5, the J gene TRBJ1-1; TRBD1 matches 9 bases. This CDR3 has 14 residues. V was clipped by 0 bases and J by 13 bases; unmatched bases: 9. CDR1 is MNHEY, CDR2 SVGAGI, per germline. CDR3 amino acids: CASSYSRDRDLGFF. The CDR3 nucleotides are TGTGCCAGCAGTTACTCGAGGGACAGGGACTTGGGTTTCTTT.